The 10 T cell receptor beta chains below come from one sample, sequenced in a study of shared clonotypes between healthy human individuals. Measured with immunoSEQ multiplex PCR; TCRdb has only the in-frame clones, and not every one. The sample includes some 1,400,000 clones, roughly 96% of them seen just once. The sequenced sample was naive CD4+ T cells sorted from blood. Stated subset: CD45RA+ positively selected. All receptors derive from a man in his thirties or forties in good health.

This rearrangement joins TRBV4-3 to TRBJ2-1; possibly TRBD1 for D (5 bases). This CDR3 has 16 amino acids. V was trimmed by 5 bases and J by 3 bases, leaving 17 bases between them. CDR1 and CDR2 (germline): LGHNA, YSLEER. CDR3 sequence reads: CASSYVWGNGYNEQFF. The CDR3 DNA sequence: TGCGCCAGCAGCTACGTGTGGGGCAACGGCTACAATGAGCAGTTCTTC.

The chain joins TRBV2 to TRBJ2-7; no firm D call. Looked up from germline, CDR1 is SNHLY and CDR2 is FYNNEI. Between the trimmed V and J ends, which lost 6 bases and 3 bases, there was a span of 9 bases. The CDR3 sequence is 12 residues long. The CDR3 spells CASRPEDYEQYF. The CDR3, as DNA: TGTGCCAGCAGACCCGAGGACTACGAGCAGTACTTC. Looking up the rest from reference TRBV2 and TRBJ2-7 gives the full variable domain: EPEVTQTPSHQVTQMGQEVILRCVPISNHLYFYWYRQILGQKVEFLVSFYNNEISEKSEIFDDQFSVERPDGSNFTLKIRSTKLEDSAMYFCASRPEDYEQYFGPGTRLTVT.

J is TRBJ2-1 and V is TRBV29-1; D gene unclear. Germline assignment: CDR1 SQVTM and CDR2 ANQGSEA. V dropped 4 bases and J dropped 4 bases, with 14 bases sitting between them. The CDR3 is 14 residues long. CDR3 nucleotide sequence: TGCAGCGTTGTATGTGACGAAGGGTACAATGAGCAGTTCTTC. It yields the protein CSVVCDEGYNEQFF.

This clone came up once. The gene calls are TRBV29-1 and TRBJ2-5, with 7 bases aligning to TRBD2. The CDR3 extends over 12 amino acids. The junction had 2 bases not matched to a gene; V was cut back by 5 bases and J by 2 bases. Germline assignment: CDR1 SQVTM and CDR2 ANQGSEA. This CDR3 is CSVQAGQETQYF. CDR3 DNA: TGCAGCGTTCAAGCGGGACAAGAGACCCAGTACTTC.

This clone was counted a single time. CDR3 residues: CASRGAGEVGYTF. In DNA, the CDR3 is TGTGCCAGCAGGGGGGCGGGGGAAGTAGGCTACACCTTC. V is TRBV27 and J is TRBJ1-2; a weak D match, TRBD1 (6 bases). The CDR3 is 13 amino acids. The V gene's germline CDR1 is MNHEY and CDR2 SMNVEV (reference sequence). V lost 6 bases and J lost 8, with 16 bases in between.

The chain joins TRBV5-1 to TRBJ1-4; D remains unclear. The germline CDR1 and CDR2 sequences are SGHRS and YFSETQ. V lost 2 bases and J 7 bases, leaving 9 bases between the germline ends. The CDR3 contains 13 residues. The CDR3 bases are TGCGCCAGCAGCTTAAGCCGTGGTGAAAAACTGTTTTTT. Protein: CASSLSRGEKLFF.

The V call is TRBV14, the J call TRBJ2-3; no clear D gene. Germline loops: CDR1 SGHDN, CDR2 FVKESK. Trimming pared 4 bases from V and 4 bases from J, leaving 6 bases between. The CDR3 has 12 amino acids. Here the CDR3 reads CASSPYPDTQYF. As DNA, the CDR3 is TGTGCCAGCAGCCCGTATCCAGATACGCAGTATTTT.

V gene TRBV9 combines with J gene TRBJ1-2, with 7 bases identical to TRBD1. This CDR3 comprises 16 residues. The V gene end was trimmed by 4 bases and the J gene end by 3 bases; junction bases not matched to a gene: 12. Germline CDR1 is SGDLS and CDR2 is YYNGEE. The CDR3 here is CASSPRGGDRDYGYTF. In nucleotides, the CDR3 is TGTGCCAGCAGCCCTAGGGGGGGTGACAGGGACTATGGCTACACCTTC. Full variable domain (missing parts from reference TRBV9 and TRBJ1-2): DSGVTQTPKHLITATGQRVTLRCSPRSGDLSVYWYQQSLDQGLQFLIQYYNGEERAKGNILERFSAQQFPDLHSELNLSSLELGDSALYFCASSPRGGDRDYGYTFGSGTRLTVV.

The chain uses TRBV10-3 and TRBJ1-1; perhaps TRBD1 as D (5 bases). Germline V gene lookup returns CDR1 ENHRY and CDR2 SYGVKD. This CDR3 has 13 amino acids. V lost 7 bases and J lost 0, with 9 bases in between. The chain's CDR3 is CAITRGVNTEAFF. Written as DNA, the CDR3 is TGTGCCATCACGCGAGGGGTGAACACTGAAGCTTTCTTT.

The chain recombines TRBV9 with TRBJ2-3; D is possibly TRBD1 or TRBD2 (6 bases each). V was pared by 1 base and J by 2 bases, with 17 bases between. This CDR3 has 17 residues. CDR1 SGDLS and CDR2 YYNGEE come from the germline V gene. CDR3 sequence reads: CASSVSGGGRATDTQYF. The CDR3 nucleotides are TGTGCCAGCAGCGTAAGCGGAGGGGGGCGGGCCACAGATACGCAGTATTTT.